The 7 T cell receptor beta chains presented below share a single source sample, sequenced in a study of blood T cell repertoires in COVID-19. Using immunoSEQ multiplex PCR, the repertoire was profiled, and TCRdb retains in-frame clones only, with some absent. The sample has roughly 91,000 clones, over 60% seen once; the top ten hold about 6.4%. Sequences were obtained from peripheral blood. The receptor source for this set is a man aged 65-85 years with acute or convalescent COVID-19.

This clone has a handful of counts. The chain uses TRBV2 and TRBJ1-4, with 8 positions matching TRBD1. Germline CDR1 reads SNHLY; CDR2 reads FYNNEI. The trim removed 2 bases at V and 2 bases at J, leaving 1 base unmatched. The CDR3 runs to 15 residues. The CDR3 region is CASSEQGATNEKLFF. CDR3 in DNA: TGTGCCAGCAGTGAACAGGGGGCTACTAATGAAAAACTGTTTTTT.

In this sample, this clone turned up once. The chain links TRBV11-3 to TRBJ2-1; TRBD1 might be the D (5 bases). Trimming pared 1 base from V and 6 bases from J, leaving 10 bases between. This CDR3 is 14 amino acids long. Germline CDR1 is SGHNT and CDR2 is YENEEA. The CDR3 sequence: CASSLGDSSNEQFF. The CDR3, as DNA: TGTGCCAGCAGCTTAGGAGACAGCTCCAATGAGCAGTTCTTC.

J is TRBJ1-4 and V is TRBV11-2; possibly TRBD1 for D (5 bases). Trimming stripped 1 base from V and 8 bases from J, with 17 bases between. The CDR3 is made up of 16 amino acids. Germline values: CDR1 SGHAT, CDR2 FQNNGV. CDR3 sequence: CASSLAARDYNEKLFF. The DNA for the CDR3 is TGTGCCAGCAGCTTAGCCGCCCGGGACTATAACGAAAAACTGTTTTTT. Looking up the rest from reference TRBV11-2 and TRBJ1-4 gives the full variable domain: EAGVAQSPRYKIIEKRQSVAFWCNPISGHATLYWYQQILGQGPKLLIQFQNNGVVDDSQLPKDRFSAERLKGVDSTLKIQPAKLEDSAVYLCASSLAARDYNEKLFFGSGTQLSVL.

V and J are TRBV19 and TRBJ1-6, with 7 bases fitting TRBD1. The CDR3 has 15 amino acids. Trimming removed 2 bases from V and 6 bases from J; junction bases left unmatched: 4. CDR1 is LNHDA and CDR2 is SQIVND in the germline V gene (reference sequence). Written as DNA, the CDR3 is TGTGCCAGTAGTATACCGGGACAGCGTAATTCACCCCTCCACTTT. Translation gives CASSIPGQRNSPLHF. Full variable domain (rest looked up from reference TRBV19 and TRBJ1-6): DGGITQSPKYLFRKEGQNVTLSCEQNLNHDAMYWYRQDPGQGLRLIYYSQIVNDFQKGDIAEGYSVSREKKESFPLTVTSAQKNPTAFYLCASSIPGQRNSPLHFGNGTRLTVT.

This clone was detected a few times. The chain recombines TRBV18 with TRBJ1-2; D is ambiguous. The CDR3 is made up of 13 amino acids. V was trimmed by 2 bases and J by 5 bases, leaving 9 bases between them. The germline CDR1 and CDR2 sequences are KGHSH and LQKENI. The CDR3: CASSPGQVYGYTF. The DNA for the CDR3 is TGTGCCAGCTCACCAGGGCAGGTTTATGGCTACACCTTC. Supplemented by reference TRBV18 and TRBJ1-2, the full variable domain reads NAGVMQNPRHLVRRRGQEARLRCSPMKGHSHVYWYRQLPEEGLKFMVYLQKENIIDESGMPKERFSAEFPKEGPSILRIQQVVRGDSAAYFCASSPGQVYGYTFGSGTRLTVV.

The chain joins TRBV19 to TRBJ1-1; D is perhaps TRBD1 (5 bases). V was cut by 1 base and J by 5 bases, with 8 bases left in between. The CDR3 is made up of 13 amino acids. Germline V CDR1 and CDR2: LNHDA, SQIVND (reference sequence). The CDR3 is CASSIVTGTEAFF. Here the CDR3 DNA reads TGTGCCAGTAGTATAGTAACAGGAACTGAAGCTTTCTTT.

This chain uses TRBV2 with TRBJ2-1; TRBD1 agrees at 12 bases. This CDR3 region has 16 residues. Germline CDR1 is SNHLY and CDR2 is FYNNEI. The V gene end was trimmed by 6 bases and the J gene end by 10 bases; junction bases not matched to a gene: 13. CDR3 sequence reads: CASSPPGQGARMEQFF. CDR3 bases: TGTGCCAGCAGCCCCCCGGGACAGGGGGCGCGTATGGAGCAGTTCTTC.